These 27 T cell receptor beta chains were all obtained from the same sample, sequenced in a study of T cells after posttransplantation cyclophosphamide. Measured with immunoSEQ multiplex PCR; TCRdb has only the in-frame clones, and not every one. This table holds 9,000 to 13,000 clones, around four fifths found once. Treatment was busulfan-fludarabine conditioning, a marrow graft, and cyclophosphamide on days +3 and +4. This material consisted of PBMCs, taken about 1,700 days after allogeneic stem cell transplant with posttransplant cyclophosphamide. The receptors come from a female patient aged 50-59 years who received an allogeneic stem cell transplant from a related donor, was CMV-positive, and had no GVHD. Some T cells may be transferred from the graft donor.

The chain joins TRBV5-1 to TRBJ1-1; TRBD1 agrees at 11 bases. Germline CDR1 reads SGHRS; CDR2 reads YFSETQ. J gave up 9 bases and V 2 bases, and 12 bases lay outside the gene matches. The CDR3 runs to 16 residues. Written as DNA, the CDR3 is TGCGCCAGCAGCTTAGGACAGGGGGCTTTGGTTGAGCAAGCTTTCTTT. Its translation is CASSLGQGALVEQAFF.

The CDR3 nucleotides read TGCGCCAGCAGCCAAGATCACTCCACTGAAGCTTTCTTT. It encodes CASSQDHSTEAFF. The chain links TRBV4-3 to TRBJ1-1; no firm D call. This CDR3 contains 13 residues. Trimming took off 0 bases at V and 4 bases at J, with 6 bases between the two ends. Germline V lookup: CDR1 LGHNA, CDR2 YSLEER.

The chain links TRBV30 to TRBJ1-1; D is uncertain. Germline assignment: CDR1 GTSNPN and CDR2 SVGIG (reference sequence). This CDR3 spans 13 amino acids. Trimming removed 2 bases from V and 1 base from J, with 8 bases in between. CDR3 sequence: CAWSPGSNTEAFF. The CDR3 DNA reads as TGTGCCTGGAGTCCGGGGTCGAACACTGAAGCTTTCTTT.

This clone showed up just once. The chain couples TRBV6-6 to TRBJ2-5; 11 nucleotides align to TRBD2. CDR3 length: 16 residues. V shed 3 bases and J 3 bases; nucleotides not matched to a gene: 6. Germline loops: CDR1 MNHNY, CDR2 SVGAGI (reference sequence). CDR3 coding DNA: TGTGCCAGCAGTTATGGGCTAGCGGGAGGAGAAGAGACCCAGTACTTC. It encodes CASSYGLAGGEETQYF.

The chain uses TRBV18 and TRBJ1-1; possibly TRBD1 for D (5 bases). The CDR3 contains 13 residues. Germline CDR1 KGHSH, CDR2 LQKENI. Trimming shortened V by 6 bases and J by 1 base, and 9 bases separated the two germline ends. The CDR3: CASSRDRNTEAFF. CDR3 DNA: TGTGCCAGCTCGCGCGACAGGAACACTGAAGCTTTCTTT.

The count of this clone is one. The chain couples TRBV19 to TRBJ1-1, with D maybe TRBD1 (6 bases). Per the germline V gene, CDR1 is LNHDA and CDR2 is SQIVND (reference sequence). V was trimmed by 9 bases and J by 3 bases, leaving 17 bases between them. The CDR3 is 14 amino acids. CDR3 sequence: CARPQGGRDTEAFF. CDR3 nucleotides: TGTGCCAGACCACAGGGTGGCCGGGACACTGAAGCTTTCTTT.

There are a few counts of this clone. This chain's CDR3 is CASSDGTVGNTIYF. The CDR3 coding sequence is TGCGCCAGCAGTGACGGGACAGTCGGAAACACCATATATTTT. This sequence joins TRBV10-1 and TRBJ1-3; 7 nucleotides line up with TRBD1. Germline values: CDR1 WNHNN, CDR2 SYGVQD (reference sequence). The CDR3 contains 14 residues. Losses at the gene ends were 3 bases for V and 4 bases for J; bases not matched to a gene: 3.

This clone was picked up one time. The chain carries TRBV30 and TRBJ2-7; no definite D call. The CDR3 covers 11 residues. Trimming left V 4 bases short and J 3 bases short, with 7 bases between. In germline, CDR1 is GTSNPN, CDR2 SVGIG (reference sequence). CDR3 nucleotides: TGTGCCTGGACCCCCCTCTACGAGCAGTACTTC. Its protein product is CAWTPLYEQYF.

The chain carries TRBV27 and TRBJ2-1; 12 bases map to TRBD2. The V and J ends lost 5 bases and 9 bases, in that order; junction bases with no gene match: 11. The CDR3 sequence is 16 residues long. CDR1 and CDR2 (germline): MNHEY, SMNVEV (reference sequence). CDR3 sequence (DNA): TGTGCCAGCAGTCCCACTAGACTAGCGGGAGAGGTTGAGCAGTTCTTC. Translation gives CASSPTRLAGEVEQFF.

The chain combines TRBV10-3 with TRBJ1-1; weak D call: TRBD1 (5 bases). This CDR3 region has 13 residues. V was pared by 2 bases and J by 10 bases, with 14 bases between. Germline-derived CDR1 and CDR2 are ENHRY and SYGVKD. The CDR3 DNA reads TGTGCCATCAGTGAGATCGCAGGGCTCGGAGCTTTCTTT. It yields the protein CAISEIAGLGAFF.

V is TRBV11-1 and J is TRBJ2-7; TRBD2 matches at 9 bases. CDR3 length: 15 amino acids. Germline V gene data show CDR1 as SGHAT and CDR2 as FQDESV (reference sequence). V trimming: 1 base; J trimming: 2 bases; junction bases outside the gene matches: 3. The CDR3 nucleotides read TGTGCCAGCAGCTTAGGGCTAGCGGGACCCTACGAGCAGTACTTC. Its protein product is CASSLGLAGPYEQYF. Variable domain in full (rest from reference TRBV11-1 and TRBJ2-7): EAEVAQSPRYKITEKSQAVAFWCDPISGHATLYWYRQILGQGPELLVQFQDESVVDDSQLPKDRFSAERLKGVDSTLKIQPAELGDSAMYLCASSLGLAGPYEQYFGPGTRLTVT.

The chain recombines TRBV28 with TRBJ1-5, with 8 nucleotides matching TRBD1. This CDR3 spans 18 amino acids. V lost 7 bases and J lost 1; bases outside the gene matches: 15. Germline values: CDR1 MDHEN, CDR2 SYDVKM. The DNA for the CDR3 is TGTGCCAGCAACCAAGTCGGGGCAGGGGGCCGGAGCAATCAGCCCCAGCATTTT. Translated: CASNQVGAGGRSNQPQHF. Variable domain in full (rest from reference TRBV28 and TRBJ1-5): DVKVTQSSRYLVKRTGEKVFLECVQDMDHENMFWYRQDPGLGLRLIYFSYDVKMKEKGDIPEGYSVSREKKERFSLILESASTNQTSMYLCASNQVGAGGRSNQPQHFGDGTRLSIL.

The chain uses TRBV6-6 and TRBJ1-2; no clear D gene. The V gene's germline CDR1 is MNHNY and CDR2 SVGAGI (reference sequence). This CDR3 is built from 14 residues. V lost 2 bases and J 4 bases, leaving 11 bases between the germline ends. CDR3 in DNA: TGTGCCAGCAGTTACGAGTCCCCTAGCTATGGCTACACCTTC. It encodes CASSYESPSYGYTF.

The chain combines TRBV16 with TRBJ1-1, with D possibly matching TRBD1 (5 bases). V gave up 1 base and J gave up 0 bases, with 9 bases separating them. In germline, CDR1 is KGHSY, CDR2 FQNENV. The CDR3 is 15 amino acids. CDR3 amino acids: CASSQYGGLNTEAFF. The CDR3 nucleotides are TGTGCCAGCAGCCAATACGGGGGGTTGAACACTGAAGCTTTCTTT.

The V and J genes are TRBV27 and TRBJ2-7; D is perhaps TRBD2 (6 bases). The CDR3 has 14 amino acids. Germline V gene sequence: CDR1 MNHEY, CDR2 SMNVEV (reference sequence). V was cut by 7 bases and J by 2 bases, with 15 bases left in between. The CDR3 coding sequence is TGTGCCAGCACCCCGGGACTCCCAACCTACGAGCAGTACTTC. The encoded protein is CASTPGLPTYEQYF.

The chain carries TRBV15 and TRBJ1-3; 7 bases map to TRBD1. Germline CDR1 and CDR2: LNHNV and YYDKDF (reference sequence). Losses at the gene ends were 5 bases for V and 4 bases for J; bases not matched to a gene: 5. CDR3 size: 14 residues. The CDR3: CATSRTGEGNTIYF. DNA for the CDR3: TGTGCCACCAGCCGGACAGGAGAAGGAAACACCATATATTTT.

The chain uses TRBV27 and TRBJ1-3; D may be TRBD1 (5 bases). The CDR3 covers 14 residues. Germline CDR1 MNHEY, CDR2 SMNVEV (reference sequence). Trimming left V 0 bases short and J 8 bases short, with 11 bases between. CDR3 loop: CASSLSQGGDTIYF. The CDR3 DNA sequence: TGTGCCAGCAGTTTATCCCAGGGAGGGGACACCATATATTTT.

The V and J genes are TRBV7-8 and TRBJ2-3; D may be TRBD2 (7 bases). Trimming left V 3 bases short and J 3 bases short, with 16 bases between. CDR3 length: 16 residues. CDR1 SGHVS and CDR2 FQNEAQ come from the germline V gene. The CDR3 loop is CASSFLAEGGTDTQYF. CDR3 in DNA: TGTGCCAGCAGCTTTCTCGCGGAGGGGGGGACAGATACGCAGTATTTT.

The rearrangement uses TRBV16 and TRBJ1-5; possibly TRBD1 for D (6 bases). The CDR3 has 19 residues. V lost 1 base to trimming and J lost 0 bases, with 19 bases between them. Germline lookup yields CDR1 KGHSY and CDR2 FQNENV. The CDR3 is CASSQFRGQTLYSNQPQHF. The DNA for the CDR3 is TGTGCCAGCAGCCAATTCAGAGGACAGACCCTTTATAGCAATCAGCCCCAGCATTTT.

This rearrangement joins TRBV28 to TRBJ1-5; perhaps TRBD1 as D (5 bases). The CDR3 spans 14 residues. CDR1 is MDHEN and CDR2 is SYDVKM in the germline V gene. V was trimmed by 5 bases and J by 6 bases, leaving 14 bases between them. The CDR3 here is CASSINPRVQPQHF. The CDR3 region has the DNA TGTGCCAGCAGTATAAACCCCAGGGTTCAGCCCCAGCATTTT.

The chain couples TRBV7-9 to TRBJ2-7; no definite D call. The CDR3 runs 15 residues. V lost 0 bases and J lost 0, with 9 bases in between. Looked up from germline, CDR1 is SEHNR and CDR2 is FQNEAQ (reference sequence). CDR3 amino acids: CASSLAQFSSYEQYF. CDR3 in DNA: TGTGCCAGCAGCTTAGCACAGTTCAGCTCCTACGAGCAGTACTTC.

By share, this clone ranks as medium-sized (0.01 to 0.1%). In DNA form, the CDR3 reads TGTGCCATTTCAGACAGGGAAGGTCAAGAGACCCAGTACTTC. It translates to CAISDREGQETQYF. The gene calls are TRBV2 and TRBJ2-5, with 7 positions matching TRBD1. The CDR3 is 14 amino acids. J was trimmed by 2 bases and V by 10 bases; bases with no gene match: 10. The germline gives CDR1 SNHLY, CDR2 FYNNEI.

This rearrangement joins TRBV2 to TRBJ1-5, with D tentatively TRBD1 (6 bases). The CDR3 length is 13 residues. The germline V gene has CDR1 SNHLY and CDR2 FYNNEI. V was pared by 6 bases and J by 5 bases, with 11 bases between. As DNA, the CDR3 is TGTGCCAGCAGCACGCAGGGGTATCAGCCCCAGCATTTT. This encodes CASSTQGYQPQHF. Using reference TRBV2 and TRBJ1-5 for the parts outside the CDR3, the full variable domain is EPEVTQTPSHQVTQMGQEVILRCVPISNHLYFYWYRQILGQKVEFLVSFYNNEISEKSEIFDDQFSVERPDGSNFTLKIRSTKLEDSAMYFCASSTQGYQPQHFGDGTRLSIL.

The chain has TRBV4-1 and TRBJ1-4; D not resolved. Between the trimmed V and J ends, which lost 0 bases and 10 bases, there was a span of 18 bases. The germline V gene encodes CDR1 MGHRA and CDR2 YSYEKL. The CDR3 covers 16 residues. CDR3 nucleotides: TGCGCCAGCAGCCAAGATGCCCCGGGTCCACTGGGAAAACTGTTTTTT. Translated: CASSQDAPGPLGKLFF.

The rearrangement links TRBV27 to TRBJ2-7; weak D call: TRBD1 (6 bases). Germline-derived CDR1 and CDR2 are MNHEY and SMNVEV (reference sequence). The CDR3 extends over 15 amino acids. V lost 2 bases, J lost 7 bases, and 18 bases lay in between. The CDR3 loop is CASSLIAGAVEEQYF. The CDR3, as DNA: TGTGCCAGCAGTTTAATAGCAGGGGCCGTTGAGGAGCAGTACTTC.

CDR3 sequence reads: CASSEADTHPYEQYF. CDR3 coding DNA: TGTGCCAGCAGTGAAGCAGACACCCACCCATACGAGCAGTACTTC. The V call is TRBV6-1, the J call TRBJ2-7; D unclear. V was trimmed by 0 bases and J by 4 bases, leaving 13 bases between them. CDR1 and CDR2 (germline): MNHNS, SASEGT. The CDR3 has 15 residues.

V usage is TRBV30 and J usage is TRBJ2-1; D is uncertain. V was cut by 0 bases and J by 10 bases, with 19 bases left in between. The CDR3 is 15 residues long. Germline V lookup: CDR1 GTSNPN, CDR2 SVGIG (reference sequence). The chain's CDR3 is CAWSVGSYNEVEQFF. In DNA form, the CDR3 reads TGTGCCTGGAGTGTAGGTTCTTATAATGAGGTGGAGCAGTTCTTC.